The rows below give T cell receptor beta chains drawn from one sample of a study of blood T cell repertoires in COVID-19. Clones were read by immunoSEQ multiplex PCR, and TCRdb kept only the in-frame ones, dropping some. In the table there are hundreds of thousands of clones, 85% to 90% of which are singletons. The specimen was peripheral blood. The receptors were gathered from a woman aged 50 to 60 with COVID-19, enrolled during active disease. The CDR3 runs from the conserved cysteine through the conserved F or W. Fields, in order: CDR3 protein, CDR3 DNA, V gene, J gene, D gene, clone size, CDR3 length. D genes are given only for firm matches. Rows may omit the clone size; those that give it use once, few, many or a size class.

CDR3aa: CASSADIRGYTF
CDR3nt: TGTGCCAGCAGCGCCGACATACGCGGCTACACCTTC
v_gene: TRBV5-4
j_gene: TRBJ1-2
d_gene: NA
abundance: NA
len: 12

CDR3aa: CATRSAGPGSEAFF
CDR3nt: TGTGCCACCCGTTCAGCAGGGCCCGGATCTGAAGCTTTCTTT
v_gene: TRBV24-1
j_gene: TRBJ1-1
d_gene: NA
abundance: NA
len: 14

CDR3aa: CASSMEGDEQFF
CDR3nt: TGTGCCAGTAGTATGGAAGGAGATGAGCAGTTCTTC
v_gene: TRBV19
j_gene: TRBJ2-1
d_gene: NA
abundance: NA
len: 12

CDR3aa: CATSDSGGMSTGELFF
CDR3nt: TGTGCCACCAGTGATTCCGGGGGTATGAGCACCGGGGAGCTGTTTTTT
v_gene: TRBV24-1
j_gene: TRBJ2-2
d_gene: NA
abundance: NA
len: 16

CDR3aa: CASSLGAEAFF
CDR3nt: TGTGCCAGCAGCCTTGGAGCTGAAGCTTTCTTT
v_gene: TRBV5-6
j_gene: TRBJ1-1
d_gene: NA
abundance: NA
len: 11

CDR3aa: CSVDTGGNTIYF
CDR3nt: TGCAGCGTTGATACAGGGGGAAACACCATATATTTT
v_gene: TRBV29-1
j_gene: TRBJ1-3
d_gene: NA
abundance: NA
len: 12

CDR3aa: CASSADRKSYGYTF
CDR3nt: TGTGCCAGCAGCGCGGACAGGAAAAGCTATGGCTACACCTTC
v_gene: TRBV9
j_gene: TRBJ1-2
d_gene: TRBD1
abundance: NA
len: 14

CDR3aa: CASRLHRDRVTEAFF
CDR3nt: TGTGCCAGCAGACTACACCGGGACAGGGTTACTGAAGCTTTCTTT
v_gene: TRBV2
j_gene: TRBJ1-1
d_gene: TRBD1
abundance: NA
len: 15

CDR3aa: CASRIGTGKGTNEKLFF
CDR3nt: TGTGCCAGCAGAATCGGGACAGGGAAGGGAACTAATGAAAAACTGTTTTTT
v_gene: TRBV5-8
j_gene: TRBJ1-4
d_gene: TRBD1
abundance: NA
len: 17

CDR3aa: CASSGRQAFQPQHF
CDR3nt: TGTGCCAGCAGCGGCAGACAGGCTTTTCAGCCCCAGCATTTT
v_gene: TRBV5-8
j_gene: TRBJ1-5
d_gene: NA
abundance: once
len: 14

CDR3aa: CASRALHTEAFF
CDR3nt: TGTGCCAGCAGGGCTCTCCACACTGAAGCTTTCTTT
v_gene: TRBV9
j_gene: TRBJ1-1
d_gene: NA
abundance: NA
len: 12

CDR3aa: CASSVLGGSSYNEQFF
CDR3nt: TGTGCCAGCAGCGTGCTCGGGGGTAGCTCCTACAATGAGCAGTTCTTC
v_gene: TRBV9
j_gene: TRBJ2-1
d_gene: NA
abundance: NA
len: 16

CDR3aa: CASSMGDRSTDTQYF
CDR3nt: TGTGCCAGTAGTATGGGGGACAGGAGCACAGATACGCAGTATTTT
v_gene: TRBV19
j_gene: TRBJ2-3
d_gene: TRBD1
abundance: NA
len: 15

CDR3aa: CASSFVQYEQYF
CDR3nt: TGTGCCAGCAGTTTCGTCCAGTACGAGCAGTACTTC
v_gene: TRBV12-3/TRBV12-4
j_gene: TRBJ2-7
d_gene: NA
abundance: NA
len: 12

CDR3aa: CASSQGQGNTEAFF
CDR3nt: TGTGCCAGCAGCCAAGGACAGGGGAACACTGAAGCTTTCTTT
v_gene: TRBV4-2
j_gene: TRBJ1-1
d_gene: TRBD1
abundance: NA
len: 14

CDR3aa: CASSPSLGGAGQPQHF
CDR3nt: TGCGCCAGCAGCCCGTCTCTTGGGGGGGCGGGTCAGCCCCAGCATTTT
v_gene: TRBV4-1
j_gene: TRBJ1-5
d_gene: NA
abundance: NA
len: 16

CDR3aa: CASSQTDNVLTF
CDR3nt: TGTGCCAGCTCACAGACGGACAACGTCCTGACTTTC
v_gene: TRBV6-5
j_gene: TRBJ2-6
d_gene: NA
abundance: NA
len: 12

CDR3aa: CASSLRTGSYEQYF
CDR3nt: TGTGCCAGCAGCTTACGCACAGGTTCCTACGAGCAGTACTTC
v_gene: TRBV11-2
j_gene: TRBJ2-7
d_gene: NA
abundance: NA
len: 14

CDR3aa: CASSPTRGRMNTEAFF
CDR3nt: TGTGCCAGCAGCCCCACCCGCGGGCGGATGAACACTGAAGCTTTCTTT
v_gene: TRBV7-8
j_gene: TRBJ1-1
d_gene: NA
abundance: NA
len: 16

CDR3aa: CASSADSSSQPQHF
CDR3nt: TGTGCCAGCAGTGCGGACAGTTCCAGTCAGCCCCAGCATTTT
v_gene: TRBV2
j_gene: TRBJ1-5
d_gene: NA
abundance: few
len: 14

CDR3aa: CASSWGDSSYNEQFF
CDR3nt: TGTGCCAGCAGTTGGGGCGATAGCTCCTACAATGAGCAGTTCTTC
v_gene: TRBV2
j_gene: TRBJ2-1
d_gene: NA
abundance: NA
len: 15

CDR3aa: CASSLPGGGLNNEQFF
CDR3nt: TGTGCCAGCAGCTTGCCCGGGGGGGGCCTGAACAATGAGCAGTTCTTC
v_gene: TRBV7-9
j_gene: TRBJ2-1
d_gene: TRBD2
abundance: NA
len: 16

CDR3aa: CASSWGDNSPLHF
CDR3nt: TGTGCCAGCAGTTGGGGGGATAATTCACCCCTCCACTTT
v_gene: TRBV2
j_gene: TRBJ1-6
d_gene: NA
abundance: NA
len: 13

CDR3aa: CASSPTPAGEGGELFF
CDR3nt: TGTGCCAGCAGTCCCACCCCCGCGGGCGAGGGCGGGGAGCTGTTTTTT
v_gene: TRBV28
j_gene: TRBJ2-2
d_gene: NA
abundance: NA
len: 16

CDR3aa: CASRTGGGTEAFF
CDR3nt: TGTGCCTCCCGGACAGGAGGAGGGACTGAAGCTTTCTTT
v_gene: TRBV30
j_gene: TRBJ1-1
d_gene: TRBD1
abundance: once
len: 13

CDR3aa: CASSEWEGTSGQPQHF
CDR3nt: TGTGCCAGCAGTGAATGGGAGGGGACATCTGGTCAGCCCCAGCATTTT
v_gene: TRBV2
j_gene: TRBJ1-5
d_gene: NA
abundance: NA
len: 16

CDR3aa: CASSYSTGPNQPQHF
CDR3nt: TGTGCCAGCAGTTACTCGACAGGACCAAATCAGCCCCAGCATTTT
v_gene: TRBV6-6
j_gene: TRBJ1-5
d_gene: NA
abundance: NA
len: 15

CDR3aa: CASTWGFRGDTDTQYF
CDR3nt: TGCGCCAGCACCTGGGGTTTTCGCGGGGATACAGATACGCAGTATTTT
v_gene: TRBV5-1
j_gene: TRBJ2-3
d_gene: NA
abundance: NA
len: 16

CDR3aa: CASNDRGSPEKLFF
CDR3nt: TGTGCCAGCAACGACCGAGGGTCCCCTGAAAAACTGTTTTTT
v_gene: TRBV5-4
j_gene: TRBJ1-4
d_gene: NA
abundance: NA
len: 14

CDR3aa: CASSPGTGRSYEQYF
CDR3nt: TGCGCCAGCAGCCCGGGGACAGGACGCTCCTACGAGCAGTACTTC
v_gene: TRBV4-1
j_gene: TRBJ2-7
d_gene: TRBD1
abundance: NA
len: 15

CDR3aa: CATSAGLAGGLNTGELFF
CDR3nt: TGTGCCACCTCCGCTGGACTAGCGGGGGGTCTGAACACCGGGGAGCTGTTTTTT
v_gene: TRBV24-1
j_gene: TRBJ2-2
d_gene: TRBD2
abundance: many
len: 18

CDR3aa: CASRAADGNYGYTF
CDR3nt: TGTGCCAGCAGAGCGGCCGACGGTAACTATGGCTACACCTTC
v_gene: TRBV5-4
j_gene: TRBJ1-2
d_gene: NA
abundance: few
len: 14

CDR3aa: CASSLDRIEARGANVLTF
CDR3nt: TGTGCCAGCAGCTTAGATCGGATAGAGGCTCGTGGGGCCAACGTCCTGACTTTC
v_gene: TRBV11-2
j_gene: TRBJ2-6
d_gene: NA
abundance: NA
len: 18

CDR3aa: CASSLRGDYGYTF
CDR3nt: TGTGCCAGCAGCCTCCGGGGGGACTATGGCTACACCTTC
v_gene: TRBV7-3
j_gene: TRBJ1-2
d_gene: NA
abundance: once
len: 13

CDR3aa: CASSLPPGDTEAFF
CDR3nt: TGTGCCAGCAGTTTACCCCCAGGGGACACTGAAGCTTTCTTT
v_gene: TRBV6-5
j_gene: TRBJ1-1
d_gene: NA
abundance: NA
len: 14

CDR3aa: CASSVTGNTEAFF
CDR3nt: TGTGCCAGCAGTGTGACGGGGAACACTGAAGCTTTCTTT
v_gene: TRBV12-3/TRBV12-4
j_gene: TRBJ1-1
d_gene: NA
abundance: NA
len: 13

CDR3aa: CASGKGLAGGETQYF
CDR3nt: TGTGCTAGTGGTAAGGGACTAGCGGGAGGAGAGACCCAGTACTTC
v_gene: TRBV12-5
j_gene: TRBJ2-5
d_gene: TRBD2
abundance: NA
len: 15

CDR3aa: CASSIQGASAFF
CDR3nt: TGTGCCAGTAGTATTCAAGGGGCTTCAGCTTTCTTT
v_gene: TRBV19
j_gene: TRBJ1-1
d_gene: NA
abundance: NA
len: 12

CDR3aa: CASSEALGGGTDTQYF
CDR3nt: TGTGCCAGCAGTGAAGCCCTGGGCGGGGGCACAGATACGCAGTATTTT
v_gene: TRBV6-1
j_gene: TRBJ2-3
d_gene: NA
abundance: NA
len: 16

CDR3aa: CASSLGLAEARDTQYF
CDR3nt: TGTGCCAGCAGCTTAGGGCTAGCGGAAGCCCGAGATACGCAGTATTTT
v_gene: TRBV7-2
j_gene: TRBJ2-3
d_gene: TRBD2
abundance: NA
len: 16

CDR3aa: CASSSVPGQAGNEKLFF
CDR3nt: TGCGCCAGCAGCTCAGTCCCGGGACAGGCTGGGAATGAAAAACTGTTTTTT
v_gene: TRBV5-1
j_gene: TRBJ1-4
d_gene: TRBD1
abundance: NA
len: 17

CDR3aa: CASSLENRGTYSGANVLTF
CDR3nt: TGTGCCAGCAGCTTGGAGAATCGGGGGACCTACTCTGGGGCCAACGTCCTGACTTTC
v_gene: TRBV5-5
j_gene: TRBJ2-6
d_gene: NA
abundance: NA
len: 19

CDR3aa: CASSLSGTGIYGYTF
CDR3nt: TGTGCCAGCAGTTTATCCGGGACAGGGATATATGGCTACACCTTC
v_gene: TRBV6-5
j_gene: TRBJ1-2
d_gene: TRBD1
abundance: NA
len: 15

CDR3aa: CASSPNPGQGYGYTF
CDR3nt: TGTGCCAGCAGCCCCAACCCGGGACAGGGGTATGGCTACACCTTC
v_gene: TRBV9
j_gene: TRBJ1-2
d_gene: TRBD1
abundance: NA
len: 15